The 22 T cell receptor beta chains given below trace back to one sample, sequenced in a study of cytomegalovirus exposure and HLA in healthy donors. With 60 Vbeta and 13 Jbeta primers, the PCR was carried out. Assay: immunoSEQ multiplex PCR; the TCRdb copy retains only in-frame clones and omits some. The sample contains some 98,000 clones, about four fifths of which appear only once. Sample: PBMCs. The receptor set was obtained from a female donor in good health and CMV-seropositive.

A word on this clone: The sample carries other DNA sequences with the same CDR3. The chain uses TRBV6-5 and TRBJ1-1; D gene uncertain. The CDR3 runs to 13 residues. With 2 bases removed from V and 5 bases from J, the gap between germline ends came to 9 bases. Germline assignment: CDR1 MNHEY and CDR2 SVGAGI. In nucleotides, the CDR3 is TGTGCCAGCAGTTACGGAACGGGTACTGAAGCTTTCTTT. It codes for CASSYGTGTEAFF.

This clone was picked up one time. This chain uses TRBV7-2 with TRBJ2-3, with no clear D. Germline-derived CDR1 and CDR2 are SGHTA and FQGNSA. V lost 5 bases and J lost 2, with 17 bases in between. The CDR3 runs to 16 residues. This CDR3 reads CASSTPRLWVTDTQYF. CDR3 coding DNA: TGTGCCAGCAGCACCCCTAGGTTGTGGGTCACAGATACGCAGTATTTT.

The CDR3 loop is CASSLKGLRSRLPYEQYF. In DNA form, the CDR3 reads TGTGCCAGCAGTTTAAAGGGGCTCAGGTCCCGTCTTCCGTACGAGCAGTACTTC. V usage is TRBV28 and J usage is TRBJ2-7; a weak D match, TRBD1 (5 bases). Germline CDR1 and CDR2: MDHEN and SYDVKM. The CDR3 covers 18 residues. Trimming cost V 2 bases and J 4 bases, with 24 bases left between them.

The chain uses TRBV4-1 and TRBJ1-6; D not certain. V was shortened by 2 bases and J by 7 bases, with 12 bases between the two germline ends. Germline lookup yields CDR1 MGHRA and CDR2 YSYEKL. CDR3 length: 15 amino acids. The CDR3 DNA reads as TGCGCCAGCAGCCAACCGAGGGTTGCAAATTCACCCCTCCACTTT. This sequence encodes CASSQPRVANSPLHF.

The chain links TRBV5-1 to TRBJ1-2, with a possible D match to TRBD1 (6 bases). Germline V CDR1 and CDR2: SGHRS, YFSETQ. The ends were cut back, 0 bases at V and 8 bases at J, with 11 bases in the middle. The CDR3 consists of 13 residues. The DNA of the CDR3 is TGCGCCAGCAGCTTGGCCAGGGGAGACGGCTACACCTTC. Its translation is CASSLARGDGYTF.

This rearrangement joins TRBV6-4 to TRBJ2-1, with 8 bases that match TRBD2. V lost 0 bases and J lost 1; bases outside the gene matches: 5. The germline V gene encodes CDR1 MRHNA and CDR2 SNTAGT. CDR3 length equals 17 residues. CDR3 nucleotides: TGTGCCAGCAGTGACTCGACTCGGGGGGGTTCCTACAATGAGCAGTTCTTC. Translating gives CASSDSTRGGSYNEQFF.

The V and J genes are TRBV29-1 and TRBJ1-2, with 9 bases aligning to TRBD1. V dropped 6 bases and J dropped 4; count of bases not matched to a gene: 3. Germline V gene data show CDR1 as SQVTM and CDR2 as ANQGSEA. The CDR3 totals 12 residues. The CDR3 reads CSVGTGPYGYTF. CDR3 DNA: TGCAGCGTCGGGACAGGGCCCTATGGCTACACCTTC.

The chain is built from TRBV2 and TRBJ2-3; D uncertain. Germline V gives CDR1 SNHLY, CDR2 FYNNEI. Trimming pared 7 bases from V and 0 bases from J, leaving 11 bases between. The CDR3 sequence is 14 residues long. The CDR3 region is CASKVSDSTDTQYF. CDR3 DNA: TGTGCCAGCAAAGTAAGCGATAGCACAGATACGCAGTATTTT.

Only a few counts were recorded for this clone. This sequence joins TRBV9 and TRBJ1-1, with 7 bases that match TRBD1. Germline loops: CDR1 SGDLS, CDR2 YYNGEE. Losses at the gene ends were 3 bases for V and 1 base for J; bases not matched to a gene: 3. The CDR3 sequence is 14 residues long. The CDR3: CASSGDRKNTEAFF. The DNA of the CDR3 is TGTGCCAGCAGCGGGGACAGAAAGAACACTGAAGCTTTCTTT.

This chain connects TRBV7-8 to TRBJ1-1; D uncertain. CDR3 length equals 14 residues. The germline V gene encodes CDR1 SGHVS and CDR2 FQNEAQ. Deletions cut 3 bases from V and 1 base from J, with 9 bases between. The CDR3 here is CASSLSPGNTEAFF. The CDR3 coding sequence is TGTGCCAGCAGCTTGTCTCCAGGGAACACTGAAGCTTTCTTT.

The V gene is TRBV5-6, the J gene TRBJ2-7, with 7 bases that match TRBD2. V shed 0 bases, J shed 4 bases, and the junction held 10 bases outside the gene matches. There are 16 residues in the CDR3. Germline loops: CDR1 SGHDT, CDR2 YYEEEE. The CDR3 bases are TGTGCCAGCAGCTTGGGAGTGTGGCGGGAGCGGTACGAGCAGTACTTC. It specifies CASSLGVWRERYEQYF.

The CDR3 DNA reads TGTGCCACCAGCAGAGATAGAGGGACAGGGTACCAAGAGACCCAGTACTTC. Translation: CATSRDRGTGYQETQYF. This sequence joins TRBV15 and TRBJ2-5, with 9 bases identical to TRBD1. V lost 0 bases to trimming and J lost 0 bases; unmatched junction nucleotides: 5. The V gene's germline CDR1 is LNHNV and CDR2 YYDKDF (reference sequence). CDR3 size: 17 residues.

DNA for the CDR3: TGTGCCACCAGCAGAGTGCGGACAGGGGCCCACGAGCAGTACTTC. This codes for CATSRVRTGAHEQYF. J is TRBJ2-7 and V is TRBV15, with TRBD1 matching over 9 bases. The trim removed 1 base at V and 5 bases at J, leaving 6 bases unmatched. This CDR3 comprises 15 residues. Germline V CDR1 and CDR2: LNHNV, YYDKDF (reference sequence).

The gene calls are TRBV18 and TRBJ2-2; 10 nucleotides match TRBD2. This CDR3 contains 17 residues. V was clipped by 3 bases and J by 8 bases; unmatched bases: 12. CDR1 is KGHSH, CDR2 LQKENI, per germline. The CDR3 here is CASSPTASGRNSGELFF. The DNA for the CDR3 is TGTGCCAGCTCACCGACGGCTAGCGGGAGAAATTCTGGGGAGCTGTTTTTT.

Only one count was recorded for this clone. This chain uses TRBV6-5 with TRBJ1-1; 10 bases are shared with TRBD1. The CDR3 runs 15 residues. V shed 2 bases and J 4 bases; nucleotides not matched to a gene: 4. Germline assignment: CDR1 MNHEY and CDR2 SVGAGI. CDR3 nucleotide sequence: TGTGCCAGCAGTTACGGGGACAGGGGAGGCACTGAAGCTTTCTTT. The encoded protein is CASSYGDRGGTEAFF.

This chain joins TRBV2 and TRBJ2-3; 10 positions match TRBD1. Germline CDR1 reads SNHLY; CDR2 reads FYNNEI. J lost 3 bases, V lost 5 bases, and 5 bases had no gene match. The CDR3 covers 15 residues. The CDR3 DNA is TGTGCCAGCAGTATAGACAGGGGGCGGACAGATACGCAGTATTTT. Protein product: CASSIDRGRTDTQYF.

This sequence joins TRBV4-1 and TRBJ2-3; TRBD2 might be the D (5 bases). Between the trimmed V and J ends, which lost 0 bases and 5 bases, there was a span of 12 bases. Germline V gives CDR1 MGHRA, CDR2 YSYEKL. This CDR3 has 15 amino acids. CDR3 region: CASSQELGSRDTQYF. The CDR3 nucleotides are TGCGCCAGCAGCCAAGAGTTAGGGAGTCGAGATACGCAGTATTTT.

J is TRBJ2-7 and V is TRBV28; 8 bases are shared with TRBD1. Germline V CDR1 and CDR2: MDHEN, SYDVKM. This CDR3 has 15 amino acids. V shed 7 bases and J 6 bases; nucleotides not matched to a gene: 14. The CDR3 is CASKSDRVNRGEQYF. In nucleotides, the CDR3 is TGTGCCAGCAAATCGGACAGGGTCAATCGGGGCGAGCAGTACTTC.

V usage is TRBV27 and J usage is TRBJ1-1; 11 bases align to TRBD1. This CDR3 has 15 residues. V lost 5 bases and J lost 4; bases outside the gene matches: 6. Looked up from germline, CDR1 is MNHEY and CDR2 is SMNVEV (reference sequence). DNA for the CDR3: TGTGCCAGCAGTCCCCCAGGGACAGGGGGCACTGAAGCTTTCTTT. Its translation: CASSPPGTGGTEAFF.

This clone has just one count. CDR3 region: CASSRPGQTTYGYTF. CDR3 coding DNA: TGTGCCAGCAGCCGACCGGGACAGACGACCTATGGCTACACCTTC. V is TRBV28 and J is TRBJ1-2; 7 bases agree with TRBD1. The germline CDR1 and CDR2 sequences are MDHEN and SYDVKM. V dropped 6 bases and J dropped 4; count of bases not matched to a gene: 11. The length of the CDR3 is 15 residues.

In its sample, this clone was seen a few times. The chain recombines TRBV6-1 with TRBJ1-5; 7 bases agree with TRBD1. Germline V CDR1 and CDR2: MNHNS, SASEGT. The CDR3 has 15 residues. V lost 6 bases and J lost 0; bases outside the gene matches: 5. This CDR3 reads CASRQGVISNQPQHF. Here the CDR3 DNA reads TGTGCCAGCAGGCAGGGGGTTATTAGCAATCAGCCCCAGCATTTT.

This sequence joins TRBV6-5 and TRBJ1-2; TRBD1 might be the D (5 bases). The CDR3 loop spans 15 amino acids. V was trimmed by 1 base and J by 9 bases, leaving 18 bases between them. Germline values: CDR1 MNHEY, CDR2 SVGAGI. The CDR3 DNA follows: TGTGCCAGCAGTTACTACGAGGAGGGGAAGTCAAGCTACACCTTC. Encoded protein: CASSYYEEGKSSYTF.